This paragraph reports one TCR beta chain. Its antigen remains unidentified. Trimming removed 0 bases from V and 6 bases from J, with 3 bases in between. Per the germline V gene, CDR1 is MNHNS and CDR2 is SASEGT. This CDR3 is 12 amino acids long. The data stem from a study of T cell responses to AZD1222 COVID-19 vaccine. Study-level results: White British people made up most donors, females outnumbered males, and clonal diversity was possibly underestimated. No repertoire was sampled before or during the peak T cell response, only after it.

This table comes from immunoSEQ multiplex PCR, and its TCRdb copy is limited to in-frame clones, with some not included. Here the sample spans roughly 180,000 clones, roughly 91% being singletons. This rearrangement joins TRBV6-1 to TRBJ1-3; unclear D gene. This material consisted of peripheral blood, taken 28 days after the second AZD1222 dose. This TCR derives from an adult who received the AZD1222 COVID-19 vaccine. CDR3 DNA sequence: TGTGCCAGCAGTGAAGCCCTAAACACCATATATTTT. Amino acids: CASSEALNTIYF.